This TCR beta chain was captured in a study of blood T cell repertoires in COVID-19. On the study more broadly: Nucleic acid was either cDNA or gDNA, and it came from T cells, B-cell-depleted T cells, or PBMCs.

How the authors handled the data: Amplification of reference gene primers was used by the study to estimate nucleated cell counts. Clones were read by immunoSEQ multiplex PCR, and TCRdb kept only the in-frame ones, dropping some. V and J calls and clone size are those listed in that table; D and trimming were worked out from the DNA. The table records roughly 120,000 clones, more than 70% of them present only once. With 0 bases removed from V and 0 bases from J, the gap between germline ends came to 7 bases. This CDR3 has 16 residues. Per germline, CDR1 SGHRS and CDR2 YFSETQ. The V call is TRBV5-1, the J call TRBJ2-6; D is uncertain. This clonotype was obtained from a man in his 70s with acute or convalescent COVID-19. The sample was peripheral blood. CDR3 loop: CASSLGSVSGANVLTF. The CDR3 DNA sequence: TGCGCCAGCAGCTTGGGCTCAGTCTCTGGGGCCAACGTCCTGACTTTC.